The 2 T cell receptor beta chains given below trace back to one sample, sequenced in a study of CD8 T cells in Susac syndrome. With random hexamers, reverse transcription was performed on about 0.45 to 1 ug of RNA. MiXCR was run by TCRdb on the immunoSEQ multiplex PCR reads, yielding one entry per CDR3 protein. Among roughly 100,000 distinct CDR3 sequences, approximately 94% were seen once, and the ten largest hold around 0.4%. The material sequenced was CD8+ T cells from PBMCs. These receptors were taken from a human donor with Susac syndrome.

This clonotype was observed once. This rearrangement joins TRBV29-1 to TRBJ2-1, with D unresolved. V lost 7 bases and J lost 4, with 14 bases in between. CDR1 and CDR2 (germline): SQVTM, ANQGSEA. The CDR3 consists of 13 residues. The CDR3, as DNA: TGCAGCGCATCGGATGCGGATTACAATGAGCAGTTCTTC. Encoded protein: CSASDADYNEQFF.

J is TRBJ2-3 and V is TRBV5-6; D tentatively fits TRBD1 or TRBD2 (7 bases each). This CDR3 contains 16 residues. Germline CDR1 SGHDT, CDR2 YYEEEE. V gave up 2 bases and J gave up 3 bases, with 16 bases separating them. The DNA of the CDR3 is TGTGCCAGCAGCTTCGGTTGGCAGGGGGGGACAGATACGCAGTATTTT. This encodes CASSFGWQGGTDTQYF.